This TCR beta chain was observed in a study of CD8 T cells in ankylosing spondylitis. Generation of TCR beta libraries employed quantitative 5'-RACE incorporating molecular barcodes. TCRdb reprocessed the 5' RACE reads via MiXCR and lists one record per CDR3 protein. Of roughly 180,000 distinct CDR3 sequences detected, 10% to 15% appear once; the ten largest clones hold about 15%. This clonotype was counted a few times. Its target is not known. Study-level points and caveats: As for the disease-linked clones, they showed a CD8+ phenotype and occurred at relatively low frequencies in peripheral blood. Reports say disease-linked clones showed up significantly more in matched ankylosing spondylitis synovial fluid.

V was pared by 7 bases and J by 3 bases, with 10 bases between. The CDR3 contains 13 residues. The chain joins TRBV12-3 or TRBV12-4 to TRBJ1-5; possible D gene TRBD1, 5 bases. The specimen was blood, either unsorted or a sorted T cell fraction (not recorded which). The TCR originated in a male donor with ankylosing spondylitis or in good health (not recorded which). The CDR3 DNA follows: TGTGCCAGCAACAGACAGTTCAATCAGCCCCAGCATTTT. Amino acids: CASNRQFNQPQHF.